This is a list of T cell receptor beta chains from one sample in a study of CD8 T cells in Susac syndrome. TCRdb processed the immunoSEQ multiplex PCR reads anew with MiXCR; each CDR3 protein has one entry. The top ten hold 0.2% to 0.25% of the sample, which has about 120,000 distinct CDR3 sequences, about 93% seen once. Sample: CD8+ T cells from PBMCs. These receptors all come from a human donor with Susac syndrome. CDR3s include the opening cysteine and the closing phenylalanine or tryptophan. Fields, in order: J gene, clone size, V gene, D gene, CDR3 DNA, CDR3 protein. D genes are given only for firm matches. The size of a clone is reported for some rows only, either as once, few or many, or as a class for expanded clones.

j_gene: TRBJ2-5
abundance: .
v_gene: TRBV25-1
d_gene: TRBD2
CDR3nt: TGTGCCAGCAGCCACACCGGGACTAGCGGGAGGATCCAAGAGACCCAGTACTTC
CDR3aa: CASSHTGTSGRIQETQYF

j_gene: TRBJ2-3
abundance: .
v_gene: TRBV6-5
d_gene: .
CDR3nt: TGTGCCAGCAGTTACTCGACAGTGACAGATACGCAGTATTTT
CDR3aa: CASSYSTVTDTQYF

j_gene: TRBJ2-5
abundance: .
v_gene: TRBV12-3/TRBV12-4
d_gene: .
CDR3nt: TGTGCCAGCAGTAACGTGGAGACCCAGTACTTC
CDR3aa: CASSNVETQYF

j_gene: TRBJ2-7
abundance: .
v_gene: TRBV4-1
d_gene: .
CDR3nt: TGCGCCAGCAGCCAAGAACAGGGCTACGAGCAGTACTTC
CDR3aa: CASSQEQGYEQYF

j_gene: TRBJ2-1
abundance: .
v_gene: TRBV4-1
d_gene: .
CDR3nt: TGCGCCAGCAGCCAAGAGCCGGGGACCTACAATGAGCAGTTCTTC
CDR3aa: CASSQEPGTYNEQFF

j_gene: TRBJ2-5
abundance: .
v_gene: TRBV4-3
d_gene: TRBD1
CDR3nt: TGCGCCAGCAGCCAAGGGACAGGTCCCGGGGAGACCCAGTACTTC
CDR3aa: CASSQGTGPGETQYF

j_gene: TRBJ1-3
abundance: once
v_gene: TRBV7-8
d_gene: .
CDR3nt: TGTGCCAGCAGCTTACAGGGCCAGGATACTATTTTT
CDR3aa: CASSLQGQDTIF

j_gene: TRBJ1-2
abundance: .
v_gene: TRBV9
d_gene: TRBD1
CDR3nt: TGTGCCAGCAGCGCCGGGACAGGCCAATATGGCTACACCTTC
CDR3aa: CASSAGTGQYGYTF

j_gene: TRBJ2-7
abundance: .
v_gene: TRBV15
d_gene: TRBD2
CDR3nt: TGTGCCACCAGCGGACAGGCTAGCGGGAGCTCCTACGAGCAGTACTTC
CDR3aa: CATSGQASGSSYEQYF

j_gene: TRBJ2-5
abundance: .
v_gene: TRBV6-5
d_gene: TRBD2
CDR3nt: TGTGCCAGCAGTCGGACTAGCGGGACAAAAGAGACCCAGTACTTC
CDR3aa: CASSRTSGTKETQYF

j_gene: TRBJ1-2
abundance: .
v_gene: TRBV15
d_gene: .
CDR3nt: TGTGCCACCAGCAGAGGTTCGGTTGGATTAACAGGTCTAGCTAACTATGGCTACACCTTC
CDR3aa: CATSRGSVGLTGLANYGYTF

j_gene: TRBJ2-1
abundance: .
v_gene: TRBV6-4
d_gene: TRBD2
CDR3nt: TGTGCCAGCACCCCTACTAGCGGGAGTTCAAATGAGCAGTTCTTC
CDR3aa: CASTPTSGSSNEQFF

j_gene: TRBJ1-4
abundance: .
v_gene: TRBV7-2
d_gene: TRBD1
CDR3nt: TGTGCCAGCAGCTTCGACAGGGGCTTTAATGAAAAACTGTTTTTT
CDR3aa: CASSFDRGFNEKLFF

j_gene: TRBJ2-3
abundance: .
v_gene: TRBV6-2/TRBV6-3
d_gene: .
CDR3nt: TGTGCCAGCAGTATGGGGGGAGACACAGATACGCAGTATTTT
CDR3aa: CASSMGGDTDTQYF

j_gene: TRBJ1-3
abundance: .
v_gene: TRBV5-1
d_gene: .
CDR3nt: TGCGCCAGCAGCTTTCTTACTCTCAGCTCTGGAAACACCATATATTTT
CDR3aa: CASSFLTLSSGNTIYF

j_gene: TRBJ2-1
abundance: few
v_gene: TRBV4-1
d_gene: .
CDR3nt: TGCGCCAGCAGCCTACACGGATCCTCCTACAATGAGCAGTTCTTC
CDR3aa: CASSLHGSSYNEQFF

j_gene: TRBJ1-1
abundance: .
v_gene: TRBV7-9
d_gene: .
CDR3nt: TGTGCCAGCAGCCCAGCGCAGGGGACGAACACTGAAGCTTTCTTT
CDR3aa: CASSPAQGTNTEAFF

j_gene: TRBJ1-1
abundance: .
v_gene: TRBV24-1
d_gene: .
CDR3nt: TGTGCCACCAGTGATTTATTCGGCGCAGTGAGGGGGTACACTGAAGCTTTCTTT
CDR3aa: CATSDLFGAVRGYTEAFF

j_gene: TRBJ2-7
abundance: .
v_gene: TRBV9
d_gene: TRBD2
CDR3nt: TGTGCCAGCAGCAGTAGCGGGGGGGACTACTACGAGCAGTACTTC
CDR3aa: CASSSSGGDYYEQYF

j_gene: TRBJ2-7
abundance: .
v_gene: TRBV29-1
d_gene: TRBD2
CDR3nt: TGCAGCGCCCGAACTAGCGGGATAGGAGACTACGAGCAGTACTTC
CDR3aa: CSARTSGIGDYEQYF

j_gene: TRBJ2-1
abundance: .
v_gene: TRBV4-1
d_gene: TRBD1
CDR3nt: TGCGCCAGCAGCCAAGGGACAGGGACCCCCTCTGGTGAGCAGTTCTTC
CDR3aa: CASSQGTGTPSGEQFF

j_gene: TRBJ1-2
abundance: once
v_gene: TRBV30
d_gene: .
CDR3nt: TGTGCCTGGATCGGCTTATCCCGTTCCTATGGCTACACCTTC
CDR3aa: CAWIGLSRSYGYTF

j_gene: TRBJ1-2
abundance: .
v_gene: TRBV6-6
d_gene: .
CDR3nt: TGTGCCAGCACGAAACAAAGGAACTATGGCTACACCTTC
CDR3aa: CASTKQRNYGYTF

j_gene: TRBJ2-1
abundance: .
v_gene: TRBV4-3
d_gene: TRBD2
CDR3nt: TGCGCCAGCAGCCAAGACCCTATGGGAGAAGGGACTAGCTCGACCAATGAGCAGTTCTTC
CDR3aa: CASSQDPMGEGTSSTNEQFF

j_gene: TRBJ2-1
abundance: .
v_gene: TRBV4-1
d_gene: TRBD2
CDR3nt: TGCGCCAGCAGCCTCCACGGACTAGCGGGGGTAAACAATGAGCAGTTCTTC
CDR3aa: CASSLHGLAGVNNEQFF

j_gene: TRBJ1-1
abundance: .
v_gene: TRBV27
d_gene: TRBD1
CDR3nt: TGTGCCAGCAGTAAACAGGGGGAGATGAACACTGAAGCTTTCTTT
CDR3aa: CASSKQGEMNTEAFF

j_gene: TRBJ2-1
abundance: .
v_gene: TRBV12-3/TRBV12-4
d_gene: .
CDR3nt: TGTGCCAGCAGTTTTGGGGCCCCCGGAGGGAATACGGGGGACAATGAGCAGTTCTTC
CDR3aa: CASSFGAPGGNTGDNEQFF

j_gene: TRBJ2-1
abundance: .
v_gene: TRBV5-1
d_gene: .
CDR3nt: TGCGCCAGCAGCCCTGACTATATAAATGAGCAGTTCTTC
CDR3aa: CASSPDYINEQFF

j_gene: TRBJ1-3
abundance: .
v_gene: TRBV7-9
d_gene: TRBD1
CDR3nt: TGTGCCAGCAGCTCCCAGGGGGCTGGAAACACCATATATTTT
CDR3aa: CASSSQGAGNTIYF